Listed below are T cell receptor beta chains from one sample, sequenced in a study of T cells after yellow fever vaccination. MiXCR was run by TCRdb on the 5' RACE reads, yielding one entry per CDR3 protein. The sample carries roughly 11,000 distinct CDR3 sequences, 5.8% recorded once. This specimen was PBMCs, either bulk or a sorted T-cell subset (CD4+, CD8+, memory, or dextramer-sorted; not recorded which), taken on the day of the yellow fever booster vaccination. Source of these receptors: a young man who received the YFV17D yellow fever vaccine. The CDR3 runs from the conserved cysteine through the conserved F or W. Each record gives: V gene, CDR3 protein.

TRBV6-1 CASSRDFLDAQYF
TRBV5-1 CASIRGADPTGELFF
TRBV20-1 CSANRAYNEQFF
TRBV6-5 CASSYAPTSYNEQFF
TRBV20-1 CSARIAYNEQFF
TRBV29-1 CREQGVSDTQYF
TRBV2 CASSLAAYSYEQYF
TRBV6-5 CASRAGRNYGGYTF
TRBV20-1 CSASDSAGGELFF
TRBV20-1 CSATTGSRTDTQYF
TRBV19 CASSIDRVGEQYF
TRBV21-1 CASSNPGLWTQHF
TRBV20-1 CSARVGTSGRARETQYF
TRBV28 CASSFPGTGEAQHF
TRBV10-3 CAISARGEKETQYF
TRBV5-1 CASSLRSGHQGYF
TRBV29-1 CSVSQFSGNTIYF
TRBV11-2 CASSLEPNTGELFF
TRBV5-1 CASSPRTGVIVEQYF
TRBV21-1 CASSDRESYEQYF
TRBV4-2 CASSRGTFDNSPLHF
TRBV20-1 CSARVGLEGADTHYF
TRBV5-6 CASSLGLAGPTQYF
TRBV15 CATSKGGTSYEQYF
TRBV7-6 CASSSQPDEMGRRAFF
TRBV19 CASSFGQGALGIQYF
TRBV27 CASRKGSNNEQFF
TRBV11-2 CASSLGGGSDTQYF
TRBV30 CAWGRGTYQPQHF
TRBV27 CASRKGVEQYF